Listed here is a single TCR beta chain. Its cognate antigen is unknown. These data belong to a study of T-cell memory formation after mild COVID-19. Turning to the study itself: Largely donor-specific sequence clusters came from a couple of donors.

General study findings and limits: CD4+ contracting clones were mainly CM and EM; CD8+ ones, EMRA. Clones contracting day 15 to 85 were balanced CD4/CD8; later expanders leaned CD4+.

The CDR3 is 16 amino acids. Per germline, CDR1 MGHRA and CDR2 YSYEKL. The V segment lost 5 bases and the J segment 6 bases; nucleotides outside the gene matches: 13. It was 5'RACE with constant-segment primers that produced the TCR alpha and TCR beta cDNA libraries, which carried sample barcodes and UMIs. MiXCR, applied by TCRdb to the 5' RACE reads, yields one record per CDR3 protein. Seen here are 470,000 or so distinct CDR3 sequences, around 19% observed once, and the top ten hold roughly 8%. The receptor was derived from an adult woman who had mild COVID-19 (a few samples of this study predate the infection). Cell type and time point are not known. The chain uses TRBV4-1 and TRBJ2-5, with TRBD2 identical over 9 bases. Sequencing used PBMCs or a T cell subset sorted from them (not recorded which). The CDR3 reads CASSKVPGLAEKTQYF. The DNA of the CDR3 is TGCGCCAGCAGCAAAGTTCCGGGACTAGCTGAGAAGACCCAGTACTTC.